This TCR beta chain was sequenced during a study of cytomegalovirus exposure and HLA in healthy donors. The study, taken as a whole, reports: According to reports, the classifier identified cytomegalovirus status with high specificity and sensitivity.

As to this clone: The antigen remains undetermined.

The protocol was immunoSEQ multiplex PCR, while the TCRdb copy is restricted to in-frame clones and leaves out a portion. The sample holds 65,000 or so clones, around 96% seen once. Unmatched junction bases numbered 9, after V lost 10 bases and J lost 7 bases. This CDR3 contains 14 residues. Germline-derived CDR1 and CDR2 are ENHRY and SYGVKD. This TCR derives from a young man in good health and CMV-seropositive. This chain uses TRBV10-3 with TRBJ2-1, with 11 bases fitting TRBD2. The specimen sequenced was PBMCs. The CDR3 sequence: CATRSGGAGNEQFF. CDR3 in DNA: TGTGCCACCCGTAGCGGGGGGGCGGGGAATGAGCAGTTCTTC.